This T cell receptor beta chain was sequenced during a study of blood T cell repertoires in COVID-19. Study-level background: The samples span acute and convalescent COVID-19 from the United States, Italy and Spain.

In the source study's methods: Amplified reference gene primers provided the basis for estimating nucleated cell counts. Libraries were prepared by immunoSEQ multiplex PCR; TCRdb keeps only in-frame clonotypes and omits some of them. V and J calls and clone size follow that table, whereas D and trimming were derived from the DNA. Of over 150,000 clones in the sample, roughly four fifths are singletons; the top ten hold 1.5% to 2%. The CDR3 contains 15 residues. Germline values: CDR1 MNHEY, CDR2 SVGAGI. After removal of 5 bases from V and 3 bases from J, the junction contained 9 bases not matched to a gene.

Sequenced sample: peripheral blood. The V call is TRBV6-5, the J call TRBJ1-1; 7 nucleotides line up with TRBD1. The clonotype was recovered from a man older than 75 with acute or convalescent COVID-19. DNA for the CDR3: TGTGCCAGCAGTCTCCGGGCGAGGGGGCACACTGAAGCTTTCTTT. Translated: CASSLRARGHTEAFF.